This is a list of T cell receptor beta chains from one sample in a study of Graves' ophthalmopathy and Graves' hyperthyroidism. TCRdb fed the multiplex PCR reads into MiXCR, producing one record per CDR3 protein. Of approximately 160,000 distinct CDR3 sequences in the sample, around 40% were seen once. Source material: peripheral blood. Receptors were obtained from a man aged 25-45 years with Graves' ophthalmopathy. CDR3s include the opening cysteine and the closing phenylalanine or tryptophan. D genes are given only for firm matches. Rows give clone size only sometimes, using once, few, many, or a class for an expanded clone.

.	14	TRBV28	TRBJ1-2	.	CASRNGAANYGYTF	TGTGCCAGCAGAAACGGGGCAGCTAACTATGGCTACACCTTC
many	14	TRBV30	TRBJ1-6	TRBD1	CAWSADRGYSPLHF	TGTGCCTGGAGTGCCGACAGGGGGTATTCACCCCTCCACTTT
.	17	TRBV28	TRBJ2-5	TRBD2	CASSYPFSSGDQETQYF	TGTGCCAGCAGTTACCCCTTTAGTAGCGGGGACCAAGAGACCCAGTACTTC
many	11	TRBV12-3/TRBV12-4	TRBJ2-5	.	CASSLEETQYF	TGTGCCAGCAGTTTGGAAGAGACCCAGTACTTC
.	14	TRBV20-1	TRBJ2-5	.	CSAKIRDYQETQYF	TGCAGTGCTAAAATCCGGGACTACCAAGAGACCCAGTACTTC
.	13	TRBV12-3/TRBV12-4	TRBJ1-2	.	CASSPRTSYGYTF	TGTGCCAGCAGCCCCAGGACGTCCTATGGCTACACCTTC
.	16	TRBV6-2/TRBV6-3	TRBJ2-1	TRBD2	CASSYYGLAVSNEQFF	TGTGCCAGCAGTTACTATGGACTAGCGGTAAGCAATGAGCAGTTCTTC
few	12	TRBV6-1	TRBJ1-2	.	CASEKSNYGYTF	TGTGCCAGCGAAAAATCTAACTATGGCTACACCTTC
many	13	TRBV20-1	TRBJ1-2	.	CSARITVNYGYTF	TGCAGTGCTAGAATCACGGTTAACTATGGCTACACCTTC
many	15	TRBV24-1	TRBJ2-7	.	CATSDPSGDVGEQYF	TGTGCCACCAGTGATCCCTCTGGGGATGTAGGCGAGCAGTACTTC
.	15	TRBV29-1	TRBJ1-3	.	CSVEANQGSGNTIYF	TGCAGCGTTGAAGCCAATCAAGGCTCTGGAAACACCATATATTTT
few	18	TRBV11-2	TRBJ2-4	.	CASSLVRRGRDTKNIQYF	TGTGCCAGCAGCTTGGTTCGCCGGGGCAGGGACACCAAAAACATTCAGTACTTC
.	12	TRBV12-3/TRBV12-4	TRBJ1-2	.	CASSPGHRGYTF	TGTGCCAGCAGTCCGGGACACCGGGGCTACACCTTC
.	14	TRBV19	TRBJ2-5	.	CASSHSLRGETQYF	TGTGCCAGTAGCCACAGTTTGCGGGGAGAGACCCAGTACTTC
many	11	TRBV10-3	TRBJ1-1	.	CAISGNTEAFF	TGTGCCATCTCGGGGAACACTGAAGCTTTCTTT
many	13	TRBV30	TRBJ1-2	.	CAWIRRGEGGYTF	TGTGCCTGGATTCGACGGGGTGAGGGTGGCTACACCTTC
.	16	TRBV24-1	TRBJ2-7	.	CATSESGTERTNEQYF	TGTGCCACCAGTGAATCCGGGACCGAGCGAACGAACGAGCAGTACTTC
once	14	TRBV6-2/TRBV6-3	TRBJ1-5	.	CASSVNGARSGQHF	TGTGCCAGCAGTGTGAATGGGGCCCGCAGTGGCCAGCATTTT
many	15	TRBV30	TRBJ1-1	TRBD1	CAWSRTGVMNTEAFF	TGTGCCTGGAGTAGGACAGGGGTGATGAACACTGAAGCTTTCTTT
many	14	TRBV6-5	TRBJ2-7	.	CASSSTDRGYEQYF	TGTGCCAGCAGTTCAACGGACAGAGGCTACGAGCAGTACTTC